The rows below give T cell receptor beta chains drawn from one sample of a study of technical replicates of blood from a handful of donors. The protocol was immunoSEQ multiplex PCR, while the TCRdb copy is restricted to in-frame clones and leaves out a portion. The profile shows about 81,000 clones, roughly 96% of them singletons. Sample: T cells isolated from PBMCs. Receptors originate from a human donor in good health. CDR3s leave out the opening cysteine and the closing phenylalanine or tryptophan. D genes are given only for firm matches. For some rows the clone size is stated as once, few or many, or as a class when expanded; others skip it.

>.|TRBV28|.
ASSLPAGRDTQY
>.|TRBV4-1|TRBD1
ASSQGTGSSYEQY
>.|TRBV27|.
ASSFRDKAPYEQY
>.|TRBV7-9|TRBD1
ASSLPGTGDEQY
>.|TRBV28|TRBD2
ASSLGLAGVFGEQY
>once|TRBV13|.
ASSHGRNTGELF
>.|TRBV7-9|TRBD2
ASSPVIAGIMNEQF
>.|TRBV6-1|.
ASSEGLDSYEQY
>.|TRBV4-1|.
ASSHKPGAYEQY
>.|TRBV29-1|.
SGSVNNEQF
>.|TRBV15|TRBD1
ATSRGQGADGYT
>.|TRBV19|.
ASQRGSLQPFSGELF
>.|TRBV5-5|.
ASRVNPTSSYNEQF
>.|TRBV18|.
ASSRISAARQDTGELF
>.|TRBV5-1|TRBD1
ASSPPGQGTGANVLT
>.|TRBV9|.
ASSSIGDFGTGELF
>.|TRBV23-1|TRBD2
ASSETSGGLHEQY
>.|TRBV4-1|.
ASSQASVYKNIQY
>.|TRBV5-1|TRBD1
ASSLSGGDKYGYT
>once|TRBV9|TRBD1
ASSVVGGQGMASTDTQY
>.|TRBV7-6|.
ASSLHSPFRAKSSYNEQF
>.|TRBV14|.
ASSPVGGGEEQY
>once|TRBV14|.
ASSPSSYEQY
>.|TRBV7-2|.
ASSLSLNQPQH
>.|TRBV7-9|.
ASSPPYGSGTDTQY
>.|TRBV5-1|TRBD2
ASSPLAGGGETQY
>.|TRBV30|TRBD2
AWIKRGALDNEQF
>.|TRBV29-1|TRBD1
SVKRGTGGEKLF
>.|TRBV5-1|.
ASSPWAPESSYEQY
>.|TRBV5-6|.
ASSGGTVSYEQY
>.|TRBV30|.
AWSSRFSFSYEQY
>.|TRBV7-9|TRBD1
ASSSGTGLLYEQY
>.|TRBV2|.
ASREIQSVDTEAF
>.|TRBV19|.
ASREITGAAGRTQY
>.|TRBV28|.
ASSFGQINEKLF
>.|TRBV2|TRBD2
ASSEVVAGGTQY
>.|TRBV27|TRBD2
ASSLSVGSAGSLDTQY